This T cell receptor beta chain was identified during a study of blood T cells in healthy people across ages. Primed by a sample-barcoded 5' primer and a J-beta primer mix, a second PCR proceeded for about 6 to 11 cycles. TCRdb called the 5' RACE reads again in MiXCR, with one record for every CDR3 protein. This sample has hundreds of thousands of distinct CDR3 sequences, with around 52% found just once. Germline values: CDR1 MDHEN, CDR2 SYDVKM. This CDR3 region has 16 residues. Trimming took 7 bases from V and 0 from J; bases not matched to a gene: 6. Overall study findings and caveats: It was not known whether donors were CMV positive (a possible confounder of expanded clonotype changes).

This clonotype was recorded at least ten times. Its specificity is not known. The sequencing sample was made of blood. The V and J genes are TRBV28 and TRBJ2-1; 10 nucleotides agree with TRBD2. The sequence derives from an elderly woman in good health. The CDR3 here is CASTGLAEASYNEQFF. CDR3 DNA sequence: TGTGCCAGCACCGGACTAGCGGAGGCCTCCTACAATGAGCAGTTCTTC.